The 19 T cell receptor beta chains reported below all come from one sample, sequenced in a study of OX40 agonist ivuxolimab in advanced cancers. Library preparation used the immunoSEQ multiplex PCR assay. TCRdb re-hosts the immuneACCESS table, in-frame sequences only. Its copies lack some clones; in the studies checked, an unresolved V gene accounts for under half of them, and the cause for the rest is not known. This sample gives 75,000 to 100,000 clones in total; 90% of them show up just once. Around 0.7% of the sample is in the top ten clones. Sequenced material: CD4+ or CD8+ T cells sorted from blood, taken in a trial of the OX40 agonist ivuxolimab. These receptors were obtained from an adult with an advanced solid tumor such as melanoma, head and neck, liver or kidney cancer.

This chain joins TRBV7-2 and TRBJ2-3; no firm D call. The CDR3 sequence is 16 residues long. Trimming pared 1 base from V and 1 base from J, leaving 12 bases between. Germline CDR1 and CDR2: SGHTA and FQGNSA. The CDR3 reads CASSLGPVSRTDTQYF. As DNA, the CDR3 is TGTGCCAGCAGCTTAGGCCCCGTCTCCCGCACAGATACGCAGTATTTT.

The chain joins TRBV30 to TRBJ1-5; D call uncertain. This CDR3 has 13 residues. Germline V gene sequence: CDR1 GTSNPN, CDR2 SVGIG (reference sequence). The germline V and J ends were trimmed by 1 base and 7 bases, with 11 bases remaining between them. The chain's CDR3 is CAWSAPPQQPQHF. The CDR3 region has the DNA TGTGCCTGGAGTGCCCCCCCCCAACAGCCCCAGCATTTT.

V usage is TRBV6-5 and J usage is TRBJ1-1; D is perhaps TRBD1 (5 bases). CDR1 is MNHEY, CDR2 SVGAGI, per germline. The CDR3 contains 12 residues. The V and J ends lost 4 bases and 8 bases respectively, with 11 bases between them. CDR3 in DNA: TGTGCCAGCAGTTTGTCGCAGGGAGAAGCTTTCTTT. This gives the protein CASSLSQGEAFF.

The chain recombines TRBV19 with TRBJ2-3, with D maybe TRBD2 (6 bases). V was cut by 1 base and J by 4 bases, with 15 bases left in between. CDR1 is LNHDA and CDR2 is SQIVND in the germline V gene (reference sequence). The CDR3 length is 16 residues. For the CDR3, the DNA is TGTGCCAGTAGTATAGGGAGGGGCTCTAAGGCAGATACGCAGTATTTT. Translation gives CASSIGRGSKADTQYF.

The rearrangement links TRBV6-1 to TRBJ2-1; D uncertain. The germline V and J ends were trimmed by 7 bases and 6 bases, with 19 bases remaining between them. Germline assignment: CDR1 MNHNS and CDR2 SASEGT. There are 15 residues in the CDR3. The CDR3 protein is CASTLNELRSNEQFF. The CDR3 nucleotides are TGTGCCAGCACCCTGAACGAACTTCGGAGCAATGAGCAGTTCTTC.

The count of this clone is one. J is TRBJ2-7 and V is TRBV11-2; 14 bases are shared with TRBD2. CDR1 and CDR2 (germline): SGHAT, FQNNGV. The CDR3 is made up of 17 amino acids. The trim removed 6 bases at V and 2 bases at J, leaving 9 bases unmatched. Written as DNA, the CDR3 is TGTGCCAGCAGACGACTAGCGGGAGGGCAGCACGCCTACGAGCAGTACTTC. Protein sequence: CASRRLAGGQHAYEQYF.

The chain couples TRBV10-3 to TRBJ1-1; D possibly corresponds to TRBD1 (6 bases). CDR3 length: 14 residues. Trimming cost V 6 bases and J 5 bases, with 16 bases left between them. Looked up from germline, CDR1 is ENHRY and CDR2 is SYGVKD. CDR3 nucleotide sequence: TGTGCCATCAGAGGCCAGGGGCCGGGGACTGAAGCTTTCTTT. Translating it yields CAIRGQGPGTEAFF.

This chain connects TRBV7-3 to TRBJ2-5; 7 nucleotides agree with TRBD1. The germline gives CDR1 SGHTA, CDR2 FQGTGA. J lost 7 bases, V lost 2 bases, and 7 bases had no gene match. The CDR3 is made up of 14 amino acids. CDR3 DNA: TGTGCCAGCAGCTTAGAAAGGGGGCAGGGGACCCAGTACTTC. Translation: CASSLERGQGTQYF.

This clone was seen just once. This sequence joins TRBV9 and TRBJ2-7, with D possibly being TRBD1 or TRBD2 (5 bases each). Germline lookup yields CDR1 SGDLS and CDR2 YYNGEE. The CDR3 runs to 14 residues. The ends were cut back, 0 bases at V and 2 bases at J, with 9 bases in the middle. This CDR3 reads CASSVGGAPYEQYF. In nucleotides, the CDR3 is TGTGCCAGCAGCGTAGGAGGGGCCCCCTACGAGCAGTACTTC.

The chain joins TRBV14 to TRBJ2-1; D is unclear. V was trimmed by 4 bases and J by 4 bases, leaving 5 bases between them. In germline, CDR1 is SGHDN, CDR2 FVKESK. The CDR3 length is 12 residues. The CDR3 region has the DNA TGTGCCAGCAGCCTCGAATACAATGAGCAGTTCTTC. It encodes CASSLEYNEQFF.

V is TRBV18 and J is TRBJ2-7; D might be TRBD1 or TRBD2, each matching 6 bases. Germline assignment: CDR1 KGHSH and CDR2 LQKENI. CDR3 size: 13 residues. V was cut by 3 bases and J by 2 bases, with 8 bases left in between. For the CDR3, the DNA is TGTGCCAGCTCACCCGGGGGCACCTACGAGCAGTACTTC. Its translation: CASSPGGTYEQYF.

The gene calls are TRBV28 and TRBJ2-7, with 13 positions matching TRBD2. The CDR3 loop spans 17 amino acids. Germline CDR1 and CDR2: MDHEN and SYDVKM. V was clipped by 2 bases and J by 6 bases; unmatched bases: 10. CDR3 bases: TGTGCCAGCAGTTTACGTCATACTAGCGGGAGGGCCTCCGAGCAGTACTTC. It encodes CASSLRHTSGRASEQYF.

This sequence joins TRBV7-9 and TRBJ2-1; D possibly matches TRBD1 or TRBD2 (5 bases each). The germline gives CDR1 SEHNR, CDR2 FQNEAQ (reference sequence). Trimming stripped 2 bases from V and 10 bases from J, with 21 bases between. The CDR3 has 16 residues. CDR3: CASSLSGTSYNEEQFF. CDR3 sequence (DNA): TGTGCCAGCAGCTTATCCGGGACGTCGTACAATGAGGAGCAGTTCTTC.

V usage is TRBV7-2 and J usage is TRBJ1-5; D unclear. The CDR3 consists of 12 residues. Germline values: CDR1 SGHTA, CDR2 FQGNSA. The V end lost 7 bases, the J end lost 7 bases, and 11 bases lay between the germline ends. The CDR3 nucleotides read TGTGCCAGCACCCAAGGTAACCAGCCCCAGCATTTT. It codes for CASTQGNQPQHF.

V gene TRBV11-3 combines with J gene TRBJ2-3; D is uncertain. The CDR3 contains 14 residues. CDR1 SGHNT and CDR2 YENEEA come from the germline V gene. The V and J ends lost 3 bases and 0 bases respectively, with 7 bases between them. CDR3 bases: TGTGCCAGCAGCTTGGTGGCTAGCACAGATACGCAGTATTTT. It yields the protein CASSLVASTDTQYF.

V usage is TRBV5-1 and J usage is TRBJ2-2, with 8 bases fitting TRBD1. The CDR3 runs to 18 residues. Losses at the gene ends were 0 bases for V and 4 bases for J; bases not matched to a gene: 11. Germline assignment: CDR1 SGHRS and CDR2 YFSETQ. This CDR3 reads CASSLVWQGAIVTGELFF. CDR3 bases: TGCGCCAGCAGCTTGGTCTGGCAGGGGGCAATCGTCACCGGGGAGCTGTTTTTT.

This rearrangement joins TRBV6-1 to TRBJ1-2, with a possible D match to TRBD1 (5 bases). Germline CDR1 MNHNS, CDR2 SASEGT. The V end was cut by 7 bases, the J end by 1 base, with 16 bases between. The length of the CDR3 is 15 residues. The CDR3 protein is CASTSPWGLNYGYTF. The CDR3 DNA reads TGTGCCAGCACCAGTCCCTGGGGACTTAACTATGGCTACACCTTC.

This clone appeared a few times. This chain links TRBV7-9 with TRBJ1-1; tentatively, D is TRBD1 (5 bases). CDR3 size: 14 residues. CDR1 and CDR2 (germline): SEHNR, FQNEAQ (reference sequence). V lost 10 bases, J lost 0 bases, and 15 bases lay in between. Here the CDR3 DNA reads TGTGCCATGGTCGTCGGGGGGATGAACACTGAAGCTTTCTTT. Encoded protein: CAMVVGGMNTEAFF.

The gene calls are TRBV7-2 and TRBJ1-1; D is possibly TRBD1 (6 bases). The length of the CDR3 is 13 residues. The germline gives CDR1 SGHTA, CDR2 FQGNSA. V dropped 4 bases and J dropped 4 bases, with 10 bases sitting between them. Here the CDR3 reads CASSSTGSTEAFF. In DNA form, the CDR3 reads TGTGCCAGCAGCTCTACAGGGAGCACTGAAGCTTTCTTT.